These T cell receptor beta chains were read from a single sample in a study of CD8 T cells in Susac syndrome. TCRdb recomputed calls from the immunoSEQ multiplex PCR reads with MiXCR, one row per CDR3 protein. The table lists 130,000 or so distinct CDR3 sequences, around 94% of them singletons, with 0.098% in the top ten. The sequencing input was CD4+ T cells from PBMCs. The source is a human donor in good health. The CDR3 runs from the conserved cysteine through the conserved F or W. The order of the fields is V gene, D gene, CDR3 length, clone size, J gene, CDR3 protein, CDR3 DNA. A D gene is named only where the DNA matches it firmly. Some rows have no size entry. The others give once, few or many, or a class for an expanded clone.

V: TRBV7-2
D: -
length: 14
size: -
J: TRBJ2-3
CDR3: CASSPGLSTDTQYF
DNA: TGTGCCAGCAGCCCGGGACTCAGCACAGATACGCAGTATTTT

V: TRBV28
D: -
length: 16
size: -
J: TRBJ1-6
CDR3: CASSRGGVAYNSPLHF
DNA: TGTGCCAGCAGTCGGGGGGGGGTCGCCTATAATTCACCCCTCCACTTT

V: TRBV30
D: -
length: 14
size: once
J: TRBJ1-6
CDR3: CAWSVGQGWSPLHF
DNA: TGTGCCTGGAGTGTAGGGCAGGGATGGTCACCCCTCCACTTT

V: TRBV29-1
D: TRBD1
length: 14
size: -
J: TRBJ2-3
CDR3: CSGRTGSTADTQYF
DNA: TGCAGCGGACGGACAGGCTCAACGGCAGATACGCAGTATTTT

V: TRBV3-1
D: -
length: 15
size: once
J: TRBJ2-2
CDR3: CASSQATLNTGELFF
DNA: TGTGCCAGCAGCCAAGCGACTTTGAACACCGGGGAGCTGTTTTTT

V: TRBV6-2/TRBV6-3
D: -
length: 15
size: -
J: TRBJ2-1
CDR3: CASRPGGWERVEQFF
DNA: TGTGCCAGCAGGCCGGGTGGTTGGGAGCGGGTTGAGCAGTTCTTC

V: TRBV4-1
D: -
length: 14
size: -
J: TRBJ2-5
CDR3: CASSQDGTQETQYF
DNA: TGCGCCAGCAGCCAAGACGGAACGCAAGAGACCCAGTACTTC

V: TRBV7-9
D: TRBD2
length: 15
size: -
J: TRBJ2-7
CDR3: CASTPRLAESYEQYF
DNA: TGTGCCAGTACCCCTCGACTAGCGGAAAGCTACGAGCAGTACTTC

V: TRBV2
D: TRBD1
length: 13
size: -
J: TRBJ2-7
CDR3: CASKGAFLVGQYF
DNA: TGTGCCAGCAAGGGGGCTTTCCTGGTGGGGCAGTACTTC

V: TRBV15
D: -
length: 13
size: -
J: TRBJ2-7
CDR3: CATSRDGGGEQYF
DNA: TGTGCCACCAGCAGAGATGGAGGGGGCGAGCAGTACTTC

V: TRBV7-2
D: -
length: 13
size: -
J: TRBJ2-5
CDR3: CASSKGGLETQYF
DNA: TGTGCCAGCTCCAAGGGTGGGTTAGAGACCCAGTACTTC

V: TRBV4-1
D: TRBD2
length: 16
size: few
J: TRBJ2-5
CDR3: CASSQEQAGMEETQYF
DNA: TGCGCCAGCAGCCAAGAACAAGCGGGAATGGAAGAGACCCAGTACTTC

V: TRBV28
D: -
length: 13
size: -
J: TRBJ1-1
CDR3: CASSSPREAEAFF
DNA: TGTGCCAGCAGTTCGCCCAGGGAGGCTGAAGCTTTCTTT

V: TRBV3-1
D: -
length: 13
size: -
J: TRBJ1-1
CDR3: CASSQERGVEAFF
DNA: TGTGCCAGCAGCCAAGAACGAGGGGTAGAGGCTTTCTTT

V: TRBV19
D: TRBD2
length: 13
size: -
J: TRBJ2-1
CDR3: CASGLAGGREQFF
DNA: TGTGCCAGCGGACTAGCGGGAGGCCGAGAGCAGTTCTTC

V: TRBV29-1
D: TRBD1
length: 17
size: -
J: TRBJ2-1
CDR3: CSGGTGNYYPMDNEQFF
DNA: TGCAGCGGAGGGACAGGGAACTACTACCCCATGGACAATGAGCAGTTCTTC

V: TRBV14
D: -
length: 12
size: -
J: TRBJ2-1
CDR3: CASSQGVGQQFF
DNA: TGTGCCAGCAGCCAAGGTGTAGGCCAACAGTTCTTC

V: TRBV27
D: -
length: 15
size: -
J: TRBJ2-7
CDR3: CASRAGQGFTYEQYF
DNA: TGTGCCAGCAGGGCAGGGCAGGGATTTACCTACGAGCAGTACTTC

V: TRBV6-6
D: -
length: 14
size: -
J: TRBJ2-7
CDR3: CASKRGQRGYEQYF
DNA: TGTGCCAGCAAGCGGGGACAAAGAGGCTACGAGCAGTACTTC

V: TRBV28
D: -
length: 12
size: -
J: TRBJ2-7
CDR3: CASSLFAGEQYF
DNA: TGTGCCAGCAGTTTATTCGCGGGCGAGCAGTACTTC

V: TRBV19
D: TRBD1
length: 12
size: -
J: TRBJ1-5
CDR3: CASSRGTGPQHF
DNA: TGTGCCAGTAGTCGAGGGACAGGGCCCCAGCATTTT

V: TRBV19
D: TRBD2
length: 16
size: once
J: TRBJ2-5
CDR3: CASSSGLAGVPETQYF
DNA: TGTGCCAGTAGTTCGGGACTAGCGGGAGTGCCAGAGACCCAGTACTTC

V: TRBV7-9
D: -
length: 12
size: -
J: TRBJ2-5
CDR3: CASSLEWETQYF
DNA: TGTGCCAGCAGCTTAGAGTGGGAGACCCAGTACTTC

V: TRBV7-6
D: TRBD2
length: 15
size: -
J: TRBJ2-7
CDR3: CASSLAASGLYEQYF
DNA: TGTGCCAGCAGCTTAGCGGCTAGCGGGCTCTACGAGCAGTACTTC

V: TRBV24-1
D: TRBD1
length: 15
size: -
J: TRBJ2-5
CDR3: CATSDTTGFQETQYF
DNA: TGTGCCACCAGTGATACGACAGGGTTCCAAGAGACCCAGTACTTC

V: TRBV29-1
D: -
length: 14
size: -
J: TRBJ2-1
CDR3: CSVVPATTYNEQFF
DNA: TGCAGCGTCGTCCCCGCAACAACCTACAATGAGCAGTTCTTC

V: TRBV2
D: -
length: 17
size: -
J: TRBJ1-3
CDR3: CASSVRQPILSGNTIYF
DNA: TGTGCCAGCAGTGTTAGACAGCCCATCCTCTCTGGAAACACCATATATTTT

V: TRBV9
D: TRBD2
length: 15
size: -
J: TRBJ2-1
CDR3: CASSVRTGGVNEQFF
DNA: TGTGCCAGCAGCGTCCGAACCGGGGGGGTCAATGAGCAGTTCTTC

V: TRBV18
D: TRBD2
length: 15
size: -
J: TRBJ2-1
CDR3: CASSPPGTSYNEQFF
DNA: TGTGCCAGCTCACCACCCGGGACTAGCTACAATGAGCAGTTCTTC

V: TRBV5-1
D: -
length: 13
size: -
J: TRBJ2-7
CDR3: CASSADSLNEQYF
DNA: TGCGCCAGCAGCGCTGACTCCCTCAACGAGCAGTACTTC

V: TRBV7-8
D: TRBD1
length: 15
size: few
J: TRBJ1-1
CDR3: CASSARQGLNTEAFF
DNA: TGTGCCAGCAGCGCCCGACAGGGTTTGAACACTGAAGCTTTCTTT

V: TRBV5-1
D: -
length: 14
size: -
J: TRBJ2-1
CDR3: CASSFTSDVNEQFF
DNA: TGCGCCAGCAGCTTCACCTCGGACGTAAATGAGCAGTTCTTC